Shown below are 21 T cell receptor beta chains from a single sample sequenced in a study of OX40 agonist ivuxolimab in advanced cancers. The receptor library was made with the immunoSEQ multiplex PCR assay. Held by TCRdb, this immuneACCESS table contains in-frame sequences only and omits some clones. Under half of the omission traces to an unresolved V gene where checked; the cause of the rest is unknown. The table for this sample lists over 75,000 clones; approximately 90% of them were counted only once. The biggest ten clones account for about 1.1% of the sample. This specimen was CD4+ or CD8+ T cells sorted from blood, taken in a trial of the OX40 agonist ivuxolimab. These receptors were obtained from an adult with an advanced solid tumor such as melanoma, head and neck, liver or kidney cancer.

The genes are TRBV2 and TRBJ2-2; maybe TRBD2 (6 bases). Germline V gives CDR1 SNHLY, CDR2 FYNNEI. V shed 5 bases and J shed 5 bases, with 18 bases lying between them. The CDR3 runs to 16 residues. The CDR3 nucleotides read TGTGCCAGCAGTCCCGGGACTTCCCTGGGTACCGGGGAGCTGTTTTTT. Protein product: CASSPGTSLGTGELFF.

The chain recombines TRBV6-6 with TRBJ1-1; D gene unclear. The ends were cut back, 10 bases at V and 3 bases at J, with 9 bases in the middle. Looked up from germline, CDR1 is MNHNY and CDR2 is SVGAGI (reference sequence). The CDR3 runs 11 residues. The CDR3 DNA is TGTGCCACCGGATGGGACACTGAAGCTTTCTTT. It specifies CATGWDTEAFF.

J is TRBJ2-2 and V is TRBV11-2, with 9 bases identical to TRBD2. The J segment lost 5 bases and the V segment lost 4 bases, leaving 5 bases of the junction unmatched. This CDR3 comprises 15 residues. Germline V CDR1 and CDR2: SGHAT, FQNNGV. In nucleotides, the CDR3 is TGTGCCAGCAGCTCGACTAGCGGAGGGACCGGGGAGCTGTTTTTT. Protein sequence: CASSSTSGGTGELFF.

J is TRBJ2-5 and V is TRBV9, with TRBD2 identical over 8 bases. This CDR3 is built from 17 residues. The J segment lost 4 bases and the V segment lost 0 bases, leaving 11 bases of the junction unmatched. CDR1 is SGDLS, CDR2 YYNGEE, per germline. CDR3 residues: CASSVASGGAVAETQYF. CDR3 sequence (DNA): TGTGCCAGCAGCGTAGCCAGCGGGGGAGCGGTAGCAGAGACCCAGTACTTC. The full variable domain, its missing parts supplied by reference TRBV9 and TRBJ2-5, is DSGVTQTPKHLITATGQRVTLRCSPRSGDLSVYWYQQSLDQGLQFLIQYYNGEERAKGNILERFSAQQFPDLHSELNLSSLELGDSALYFCASSVASGGAVAETQYFGPGTRLLVL.

The genes are TRBV2 and TRBJ2-1, with unresolved D. The CDR3 consists of 12 residues. Germline CDR1 and CDR2: SNHLY and FYNNEI. V lost 4 bases and J 6 bases, leaving 7 bases between the germline ends. The CDR3 loop is CASSAIPNEQFF. CDR3 sequence (DNA): TGTGCCAGCAGTGCTATCCCCAATGAGCAGTTCTTC.

The chain links TRBV10-1 to TRBJ2-2; D possibly matches TRBD1 or TRBD2 (5 bases each). The CDR3 extends over 14 amino acids. The V gene lost 10 bases and the J gene lost 0 bases, with 12 bases spanning the gap. Per germline, CDR1 WNHNN and CDR2 SYGVQD (reference sequence). The CDR3 bases are TGCGCCAACAGAGGGGCCCCGAACACCGGGGAGCTGTTTTTT. It is translated as CANRGAPNTGELFF.

A few counts support this clone. This sequence joins TRBV18 and TRBJ2-7, with D uncertain. The V gene's germline CDR1 is KGHSH and CDR2 LQKENI. The CDR3 spans 13 residues. Trimming stripped 3 bases from V and 2 bases from J, with 8 bases between. This chain's CDR3 is CASSPKQTYEQYF. In DNA form, the CDR3 reads TGTGCCAGCTCACCTAAACAGACCTACGAGCAGTACTTC.

In nucleotides, the CDR3 is TGTGCCAGCAGCTACCGGGACATTCGGTTTGGGGCCAACGTCCTGACTTTC. It is translated as CASSYRDIRFGANVLTF. The rearrangement joins TRBV5-5 to TRBJ2-6; the D gene is possibly TRBD1 (6 bases). V lost 3 bases, J lost 3 bases, and 16 bases lay in between. CDR1 is SGHKS and CDR2 is YYEKEE in the germline V gene (reference sequence). The CDR3 is made up of 17 amino acids.

The V and J genes are TRBV5-1 and TRBJ1-1, with D perhaps TRBD1 (6 bases). Germline V CDR1 and CDR2: SGHRS, YFSETQ. The V end lost 2 bases, the J end lost 6 bases, and 11 bases lay between the germline ends. The CDR3 is 13 amino acids. The CDR3 spells CASSLDRRAEAFF. The CDR3 DNA sequence: TGCGCCAGCAGCTTAGACAGGCGGGCTGAAGCTTTCTTT.

This clone appeared once. V and J are TRBV14 and TRBJ2-7; the match to TRBD1 covers 9 bases. Germline V gives CDR1 SGHDN, CDR2 FVKESK. The CDR3 contains 13 residues. The junction had 4 bases not matched to a gene; V was cut back by 6 bases and J by 4 bases. In nucleotides, the CDR3 is TGTGCCAGCAGGTACGGGACAGGGTACGAGCAGTACTTC. This encodes CASRYGTGYEQYF.

The rearrangement uses TRBV5-1 and TRBJ2-7, with 7 nucleotides matching TRBD1. The V and J ends lost 3 bases and 7 bases, in that order; junction bases with no gene match: 16. This CDR3 region has 16 residues. Germline CDR1 and CDR2: SGHRS and YFSETQ. DNA for the CDR3: TGCGCCAGCAGCTACACCCCTCCGGGACAGTCTTCAGAGCAGTACTTC. Its translation is CASSYTPPGQSSEQYF.

The gene calls are TRBV4-3 and TRBJ1-2; no clear D gene. CDR1 and CDR2 (germline): LGHNA, YSLEER. Trimming left V 0 bases short and J 8 bases short, with 13 bases between. This CDR3 comprises 14 residues. CDR3 bases: TGCGCCAGCAGCCAAGAAGACGCCGTCGGGGGCTACACCTTC. This gives the protein CASSQEDAVGGYTF.

Here the CDR3 DNA reads TGTGCCAGCAGCTTAAAGGGCCATACAGATACGCAGTATTTT. Residues: CASSLKGHTDTQYF. V usage is TRBV7-3 and J usage is TRBJ2-3; no reliable D call. This CDR3 has 14 residues. From germline, CDR1 is SGHTA and CDR2 FQGTGA. V lost 1 base, J lost 3 bases, and 8 bases lay in between.

This rearrangement joins TRBV30 to TRBJ2-3; D gene uncertain. Germline V lookup: CDR1 GTSNPN, CDR2 SVGIG (reference sequence). V gave up 5 bases and J gave up 2 bases, with 8 bases separating them. This CDR3 has 12 residues. The CDR3 region has the DNA TGTGCCTGGGACCACACCACAGATACGCAGTATTTT. Protein product: CAWDHTTDTQYF.

The chain recombines TRBV5-4 with TRBJ1-3, with TRBD1 matching over 12 bases. Germline V gene sequence: CDR1 SGHNT, CDR2 YYREEE (reference sequence). Trimming at V came to 4 bases and at J to 0 bases, leaving 5 bases not matched to a gene. The CDR3 length is 17 residues. CDR3 sequence reads: CASSPGTGGRSGNTIYF. The CDR3 coding sequence is TGTGCCAGCAGCCCCGGGACAGGGGGCCGCTCTGGAAACACCATATATTTT. The whole variable domain, filled in from reference TRBV5-4 and TRBJ1-3, reads ETGVTQSPTHLIKTRGQQVTLRCSSQSGHNTVSWYQQALGQGPQFIFQYYREEENGRGNFPPRFSGLQFPNYSSELNVNALELDDSALYLCASSPGTGGRSGNTIYFGEGSWLTVV.

This sequence joins TRBV28 and TRBJ1-5; D is possibly TRBD1 (6 bases). CDR3 size: 16 residues. Germline CDR1 MDHEN, CDR2 SYDVKM. Trimming shortened V by 3 bases and J by 7 bases, and 19 bases separated the two germline ends. The DNA for the CDR3 is TGTGCCAGCAGTTTCTACGTACGTGGGGGCGTACAGCCCCAGCATTTT. This gives the protein CASSFYVRGGVQPQHF.

This clone was observed a handful of times. The J gene is TRBJ2-3, the V gene TRBV2, with D possibly matching TRBD2 (6 bases). The CDR3 extends over 13 amino acids. Germline V gives CDR1 SNHLY, CDR2 FYNNEI. V dropped 6 bases and J dropped 3 bases, with 10 bases sitting between them. In nucleotides, the CDR3 is TGTGCCAGCAGGGGGACTTTTACAGATACGCAGTATTTT. Translated, it gives CASRGTFTDTQYF.

The gene calls are TRBV29-1 and TRBJ2-7; TRBD1 aligns across 7 bases. CDR3 length: 12 amino acids. J lost 7 bases, V lost 3 bases, and 6 bases had no gene match. The germline V gene encodes CDR1 SQVTM and CDR2 ANQGSEA. DNA for the CDR3: TGCAGCGTTGACACAGGGGTGAGGGAGCAGTACTTC. It translates to CSVDTGVREQYF.

V and J are TRBV7-8 and TRBJ2-6; 8 positions match TRBD1. Germline CDR1 and CDR2: SGHVS and FQNEAQ. With V trimmed by 5 bases and J by 7 bases, 7 bases remained unmatched. The CDR3 loop spans 15 amino acids. The CDR3 DNA reads as TGTGCCAGCAGCGCCGGGACAGGTATAGCCAACGTCCTGACTTTC. Its translation is CASSAGTGIANVLTF.

The rearrangement links TRBV2 to TRBJ1-1, with D maybe TRBD1 (5 bases). Germline V gives CDR1 SNHLY, CDR2 FYNNEI. The CDR3 runs 13 residues. V lost 7 bases and J lost 2, with 11 bases in between. The CDR3 reads CASKQGQNTEAFF. The DNA of the CDR3 is TGTGCCAGCAAGCAGGGCCAAAACACTGAAGCTTTCTTT.

The chain employs TRBV7-2 and TRBJ2-1; no firm D call. CDR1 SGHTA and CDR2 FQGNSA come from the germline V gene. The CDR3 is made up of 12 amino acids. Trimming cost V 0 bases and J 5 bases, with 2 bases left between them. Here the CDR3 reads CASSLAHNEQFF. CDR3 DNA: TGTGCCAGCAGCTTAGCCCACAATGAGCAGTTCTTC.